In its sample, the clone carrying this T cell receptor beta chain was seen a few times. Its antigen remains unidentified. This sample was taken from a study of T cell repertoires in cytomegalovirus infection. About the research overall: Public TCR beta signature analysis indicated the presence of both CMV infection and matching HLA type.

The CDR3 totals 15 residues. CDR1 and CDR2 (germline): SGHNT, YENEEA. The V gene end was trimmed by 2 bases and the J gene end by 8 bases; junction bases not matched to a gene: 6. Study-wide results and caveats: Clonotypes of TCR beta that were HLA-C-restricted and CMV-specific dominated the ex vivo response.

TCRdb re-called the reads through MiXCR, storing one row per CDR3 protein. The sample yields over 150,000 distinct CDR3 sequences, approximately 17% seen once. The sequenced sample consisted of CD8+ T cells from PBMCs. The rearrangement uses TRBV11-3 and TRBJ2-1; 10 nucleotides align to TRBD1. The sequence was collected from a human donor in good health (CMV status not recorded). Some clones in this sample may be carry-over from other donors' samples. The CDR3 region is CASSLTGTGVDEQFF. CDR3 in DNA: TGTGCCAGCAGCTTAACCGGGACAGGGGTCGATGAGCAGTTCTTC.